The present TCR beta chain was sequenced within a study of radiotherapy plus CTLA-4 blockade in lung cancer. Study-level findings and limits: Reports identified early blood T cell clone dynamics, with interferon-beta, as the best response predictor. Expansion in blood of tumor-derived TCR clones was seen after radiotherapy plus ipilimumab.

TCRdb's copy holds only in-frame clones and misses some; the assay was immunoSEQ multiplex PCR. The profile shows around 110,000 clones, just under 90% of them singletons. A remark on this clone: Its target is unknown.

Germline assignment: CDR1 SGHDN and CDR2 FVKESK. Trimming removed 4 bases at V and 1 base at J, with 1 base between. The CDR3 sequence is 11 residues long. The J gene is TRBJ2-5, the V gene TRBV14; D remains unclear. The source was peripheral blood, collected from a patient treated with radiotherapy plus ipilimumab. The TCR was taken from a human donor with non-small cell lung cancer that progressed on radiotherapy plus ipilimumab. The DNA for the CDR3 is TGTGCCAGCAGCCCCCAAGAGACCCAGTACTTC. This encodes CASSPQETQYF.